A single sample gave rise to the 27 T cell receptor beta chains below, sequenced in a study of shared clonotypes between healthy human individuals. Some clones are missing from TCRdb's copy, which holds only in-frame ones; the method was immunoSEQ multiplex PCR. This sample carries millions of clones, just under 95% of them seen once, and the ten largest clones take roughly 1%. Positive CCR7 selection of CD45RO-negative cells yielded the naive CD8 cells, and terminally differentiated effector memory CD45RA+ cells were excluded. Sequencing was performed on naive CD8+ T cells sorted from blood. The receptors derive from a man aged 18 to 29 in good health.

The CDR3 is CASSQVGNEAFF. Written as DNA, the CDR3 is TGCGCCAGCAGCCAAGTGGGGAATGAAGCTTTCTTT. This chain connects TRBV4-1 to TRBJ1-1, with D hard to call. Germline loops: CDR1 MGHRA, CDR2 YSYEKL. CDR3 length: 12 amino acids. V was pared by 1 base and J by 7 bases, with 7 bases between.

As DNA, the CDR3 is TGTGCCAGCAGCTTAACTAGCGGGGAAAGGGGAGAGACCCAGTACTTC. Translated: CASSLTSGERGETQYF. The J gene is TRBJ2-5, the V gene TRBV7-9; TRBD2 matches at 10 bases. Germline-derived CDR1 and CDR2 are SEHNR and FQNEAQ (reference sequence). The CDR3 sequence is 16 residues long. The ends lost 2 bases at V and 4 bases at J; junction bases unmatched: 7.

The CDR3 here is CASSPWDREGDTQYF. CDR3 coding DNA: TGTGCCAGCAGCCCCTGGGACAGGGAGGGAGATACGCAGTATTTT. The chain carries TRBV7-9 and TRBJ2-3; 9 nucleotides line up with TRBD1. CDR3 length: 15 amino acids. The V and J ends lost 5 bases and 5 bases, in that order; junction bases with no gene match: 8. In germline, CDR1 is SEHNR, CDR2 FQNEAQ (reference sequence).

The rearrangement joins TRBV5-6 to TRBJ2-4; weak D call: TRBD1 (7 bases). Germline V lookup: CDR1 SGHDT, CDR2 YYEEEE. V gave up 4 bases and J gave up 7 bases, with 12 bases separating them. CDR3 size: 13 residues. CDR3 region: CASSEQGRNIQYF. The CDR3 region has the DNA TGTGCCAGCAGCGAACAGGGGAGGAACATTCAGTACTTC.

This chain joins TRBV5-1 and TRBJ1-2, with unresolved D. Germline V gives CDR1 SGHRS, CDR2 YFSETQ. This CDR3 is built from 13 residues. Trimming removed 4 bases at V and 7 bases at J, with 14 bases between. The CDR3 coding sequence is TGCGCCAGCAGCCCGCCGGGCATCGGTGGCTACACCTTC. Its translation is CASSPPGIGGYTF.

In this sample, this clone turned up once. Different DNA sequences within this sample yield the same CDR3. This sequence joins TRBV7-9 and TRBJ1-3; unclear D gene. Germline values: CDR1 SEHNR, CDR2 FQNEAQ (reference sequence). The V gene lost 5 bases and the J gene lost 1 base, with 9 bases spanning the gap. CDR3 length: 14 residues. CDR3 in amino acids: CASSLYDSGNTIYF. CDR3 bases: TGTGCCAGCAGCCTCTATGATTCTGGAAACACCATATATTTT.

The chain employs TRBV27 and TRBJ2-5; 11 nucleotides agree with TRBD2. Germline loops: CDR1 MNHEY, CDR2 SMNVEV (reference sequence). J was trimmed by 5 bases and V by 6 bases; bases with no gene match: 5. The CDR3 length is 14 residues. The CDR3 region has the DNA TGTGCCAGCAGGCTAGCGGGGGGTTGGGAGACCCAGTACTTC. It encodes CASRLAGGWETQYF.

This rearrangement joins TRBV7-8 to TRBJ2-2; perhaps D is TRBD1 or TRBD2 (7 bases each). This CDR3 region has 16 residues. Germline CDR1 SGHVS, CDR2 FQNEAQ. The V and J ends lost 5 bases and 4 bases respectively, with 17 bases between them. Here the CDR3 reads CASSGHQGGATGELFF. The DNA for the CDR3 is TGTGCCAGCAGCGGGCACCAGGGGGGGGCCACCGGGGAGCTGTTTTTT.

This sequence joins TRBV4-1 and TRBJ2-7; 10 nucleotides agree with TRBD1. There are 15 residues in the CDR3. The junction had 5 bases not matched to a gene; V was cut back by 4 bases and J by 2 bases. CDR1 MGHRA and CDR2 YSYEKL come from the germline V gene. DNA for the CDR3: TGCGCCAGCAGCCGGGGACAGGGGCCTCCCTACGAGCAGTACTTC. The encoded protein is CASSRGQGPPYEQYF.

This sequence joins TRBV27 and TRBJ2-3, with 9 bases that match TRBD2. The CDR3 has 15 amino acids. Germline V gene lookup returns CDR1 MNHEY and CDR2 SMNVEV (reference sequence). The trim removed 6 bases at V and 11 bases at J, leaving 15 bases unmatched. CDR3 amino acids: CASRSAGGRGVGQYF. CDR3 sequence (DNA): TGTGCCAGCAGATCAGCGGGGGGCCGCGGGGTAGGGCAGTATTTT.

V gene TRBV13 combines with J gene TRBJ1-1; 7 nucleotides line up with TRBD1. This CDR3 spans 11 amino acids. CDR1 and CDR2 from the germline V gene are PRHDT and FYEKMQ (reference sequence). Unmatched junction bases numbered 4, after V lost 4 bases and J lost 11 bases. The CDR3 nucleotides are TGTGCCAGCAGCTCAGGGGGGACTGCTTTCTTT. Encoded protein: CASSSGGTAFF. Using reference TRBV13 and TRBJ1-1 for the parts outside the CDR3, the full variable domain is AAGVIQSPRHLIKEKRETATLKCYPIPRHDTVYWYQQGPGQDPQFLISFYEKMQSDKGSIPDRFSAQQFSDYHSELNMSSLELGDSALYFCASSSGGTAFFGQGTRLTVV.

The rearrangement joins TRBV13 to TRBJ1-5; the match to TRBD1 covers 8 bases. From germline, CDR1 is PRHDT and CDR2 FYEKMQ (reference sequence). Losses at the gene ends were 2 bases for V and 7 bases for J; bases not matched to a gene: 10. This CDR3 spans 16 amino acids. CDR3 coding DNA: TGTGCCAGCAGCTTATCGTCAGGGGGCACGAGGCAGCCCCAGCATTTT. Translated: CASSLSSGGTRQPQHF.

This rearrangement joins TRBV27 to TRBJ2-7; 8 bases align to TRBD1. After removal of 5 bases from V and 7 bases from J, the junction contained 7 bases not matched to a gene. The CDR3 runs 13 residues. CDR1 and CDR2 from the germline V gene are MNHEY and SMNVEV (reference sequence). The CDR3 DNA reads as TGTGCCAGCAGTACCGGGACAGGCAGTGAGCAGTACTTC. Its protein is CASSTGTGSEQYF.

This CDR3 is CASSLRTSNYEQFF. The CDR3 nucleotides are TGTGCCAGCAGCTTGCGGACTAGCAACTATGAGCAGTTCTTC. The chain has TRBV5-4 and TRBJ2-1; the match to TRBD2 covers 8 bases. The CDR3 length is 14 residues. V lost 1 base and J lost 8; bases outside the gene matches: 5. The germline V gene encodes CDR1 SGHNT and CDR2 YYREEE (reference sequence).

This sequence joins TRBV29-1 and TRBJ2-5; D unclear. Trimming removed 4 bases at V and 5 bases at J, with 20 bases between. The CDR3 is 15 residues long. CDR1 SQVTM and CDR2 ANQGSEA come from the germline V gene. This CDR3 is CSVARLTKDTETQYF. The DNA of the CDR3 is TGCAGCGTTGCTAGACTCACGAAAGACACTGAGACCCAGTACTTC.

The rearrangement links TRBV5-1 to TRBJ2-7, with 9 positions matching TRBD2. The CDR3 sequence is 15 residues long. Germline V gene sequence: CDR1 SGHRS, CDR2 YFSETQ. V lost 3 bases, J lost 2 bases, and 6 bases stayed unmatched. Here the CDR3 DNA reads TGCGCCAGCAGCTCCGAGCGGGAGGCGACCTACGAGCAGTACTTC. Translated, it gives CASSSEREATYEQYF.

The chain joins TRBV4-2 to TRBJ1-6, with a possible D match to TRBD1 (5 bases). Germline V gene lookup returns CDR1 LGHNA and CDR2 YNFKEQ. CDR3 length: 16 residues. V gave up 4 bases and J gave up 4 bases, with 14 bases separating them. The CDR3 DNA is TGTGCCAGCAGCCCTGTCGGGACGGCGTATAATTCACCCCTCCACTTT. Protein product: CASSPVGTAYNSPLHF.

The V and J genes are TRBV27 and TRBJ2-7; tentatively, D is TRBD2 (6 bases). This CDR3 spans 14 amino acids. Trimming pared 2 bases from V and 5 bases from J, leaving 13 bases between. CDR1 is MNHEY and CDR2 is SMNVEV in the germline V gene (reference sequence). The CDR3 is CASSLGGGLNEQYF. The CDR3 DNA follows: TGTGCCAGCAGTTTAGGTGGGGGGTTAAACGAGCAGTACTTC.

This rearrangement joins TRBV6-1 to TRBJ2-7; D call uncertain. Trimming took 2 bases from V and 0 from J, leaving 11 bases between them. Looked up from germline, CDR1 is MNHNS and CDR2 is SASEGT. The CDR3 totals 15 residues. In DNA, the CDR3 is TGTGCCAGCAGTGAATCGCCCCAGAACTCCTACGAGCAGTACTTC. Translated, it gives CASSESPQNSYEQYF.

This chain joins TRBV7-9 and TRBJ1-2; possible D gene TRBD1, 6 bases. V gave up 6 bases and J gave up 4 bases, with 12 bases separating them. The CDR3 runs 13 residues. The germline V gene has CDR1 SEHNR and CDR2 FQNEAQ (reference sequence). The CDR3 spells CASSSQGPYGYTF. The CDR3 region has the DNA TGTGCCAGCAGTTCACAGGGACCCTATGGCTACACCTTC.

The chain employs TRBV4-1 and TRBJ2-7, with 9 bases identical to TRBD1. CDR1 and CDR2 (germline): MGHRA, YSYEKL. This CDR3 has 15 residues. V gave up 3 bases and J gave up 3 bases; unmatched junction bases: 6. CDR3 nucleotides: TGCGCCAGCAGCCAGGACAGGGGTATCGTCTACGAGCAGTACTTC. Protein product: CASSQDRGIVYEQYF.

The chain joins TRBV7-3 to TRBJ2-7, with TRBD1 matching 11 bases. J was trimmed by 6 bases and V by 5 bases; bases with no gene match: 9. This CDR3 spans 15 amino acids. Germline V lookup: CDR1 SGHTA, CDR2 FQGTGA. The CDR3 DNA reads TGTGCCAGCAGCCCGTGGGACAGGGGGAGTGGCGAGCAGTACTTC. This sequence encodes CASSPWDRGSGEQYF.

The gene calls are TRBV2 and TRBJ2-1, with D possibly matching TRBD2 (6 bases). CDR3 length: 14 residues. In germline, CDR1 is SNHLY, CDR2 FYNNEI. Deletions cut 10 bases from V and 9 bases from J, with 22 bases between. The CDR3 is CANSRDSWSVEQFF. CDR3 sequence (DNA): TGTGCCAACTCAAGGGACTCCTGGTCTGTTGAGCAGTTCTTC.

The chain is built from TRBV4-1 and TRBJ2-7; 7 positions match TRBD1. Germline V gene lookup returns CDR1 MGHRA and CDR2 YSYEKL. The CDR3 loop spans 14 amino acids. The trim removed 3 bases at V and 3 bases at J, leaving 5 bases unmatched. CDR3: CASSQYRGDYEQYF. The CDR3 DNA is TGCGCCAGCAGCCAGTACAGGGGCGACTACGAGCAGTACTTC.

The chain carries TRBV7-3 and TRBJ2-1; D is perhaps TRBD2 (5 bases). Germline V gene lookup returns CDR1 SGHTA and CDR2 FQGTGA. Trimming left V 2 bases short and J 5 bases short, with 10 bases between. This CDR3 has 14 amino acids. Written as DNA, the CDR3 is TGTGCCAGCAGCTTAGCGGGCTACAACAATGAGCAGTTCTTC. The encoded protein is CASSLAGYNNEQFF.

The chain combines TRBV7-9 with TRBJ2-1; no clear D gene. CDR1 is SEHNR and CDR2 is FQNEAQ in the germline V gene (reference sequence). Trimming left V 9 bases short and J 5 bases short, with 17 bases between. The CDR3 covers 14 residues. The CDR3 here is CASARILQDNEQFF. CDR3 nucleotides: TGTGCCAGTGCTAGGATATTGCAGGACAATGAGCAGTTCTTC. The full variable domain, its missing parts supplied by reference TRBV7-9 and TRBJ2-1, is DTGVSQNPRHKITKRGQNVTFRCDPISEHNRLYWYRQTLGQGPEFLTYFQNEAQLEKSRLLSDRFSAERPKGSFSTLEIQRTEQGDSAMYLCASARILQDNEQFFGPGTRLTVL.

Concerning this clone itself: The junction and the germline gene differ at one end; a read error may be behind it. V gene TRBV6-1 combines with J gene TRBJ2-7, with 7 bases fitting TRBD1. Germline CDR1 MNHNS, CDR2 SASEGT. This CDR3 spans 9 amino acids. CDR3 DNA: TGTGCCAGCAGTGAGACAGGGCCCTTC. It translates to CASSETGPF.